The 21 T cell receptor beta chains listed next were all sequenced from one sample in a study of kidney transplant recipient with SARS-CoV-2 infection. TCRdb analysed the reads with MiXCR anew, one entry per CDR3 protein. The sample carries under 250,000 distinct CDR3 sequences, around 30% recorded once. The sequencing used a blood sample, collected at baseline and on roughly day 110 from a kidney transplant recipient. These receptors all stem from a male patient aged 30 to 40 who had COVID-19 and was a kidney transplant recipient. Some T cells may be provided by the graft donor.

This clonotype has ten or more counts. CDR3 loop: CASSQPRYHGKTYGYTF. The CDR3 DNA reads TGTGCCAGCAGCCAGCCACGATACCATGGAAAGACCTATGGCTACACCTTC. This rearrangement joins TRBV7-9 to TRBJ1-2; D call uncertain. Trimming took 5 bases from V and 4 from J, leaving 23 bases between them. The CDR3 contains 17 residues. Germline lookup yields CDR1 SEHNR and CDR2 FQNEAQ (reference sequence).

This clonotype was seen at least ten times. The chain links TRBV20-1 to TRBJ1-2; D gene uncertain. V was pared by 5 bases and J by 4 bases, with 23 bases between. CDR1 and CDR2 (germline): DFQATT, SNEGSKA (reference sequence). The CDR3 is made up of 16 amino acids. The CDR3 nucleotides read TGCAGTGCTTTGAGGTTGCTGTTTCGAAAGACCTATGGCTACACCTTC. Its translation is CSALRLLFRKTYGYTF.

Remarks on this clonotype: This may arise from a read error, as a much more abundant clone is one base away. The chain carries TRBV3-1 and TRBJ2-2; D unclear. The CDR3 is made up of 18 amino acids. CDR1 is LGHDT and CDR2 is YNNKEL in the germline V gene (reference sequence). CDR3: CAGSIIIPISGLTGELFF. CDR3 DNA sequence: TGTGCCGGCAGCATCATTATTCCCATTTCAGGCTTGACCGGGGAGCTGTTTTTT.

This clonotype was picked up a small number of times. V is TRBV12-2 and J is TRBJ1-2. TRBV12-2 is a pseudogene locus. The length of the CDR3 is 17 residues. This CDR3 reads CASRNFTTPRKTYGYTF. CDR3 DNA sequence: TGTGCAAGTCGCAATTTTACGACTCCACGAAAGACCTATGGCTACACCTTC.

This clonotype was counted at least ten times. The chain carries TRBV11-3 and TRBJ2-1; D is uncertain. This CDR3 comprises 15 residues. Deletions cut 2 bases from V and 5 bases from J, with 13 bases between. From germline, CDR1 is SGHNT and CDR2 YENEEA. CDR3 residues: CASSLRRNSDNEQFF. The CDR3 nucleotides read TGTGCCAGCAGCTTACGACGGAACTCTGACAATGAGCAGTTCTTC.

This clonotype was seen at least ten times. Written as DNA, the CDR3 is TGTGCCAGCAGTGGGTCTCGGGACAGGGGTACCGGGGAGCTGTTTTTT. It codes for CASSGSRDRGTGELFF. The chain links TRBV2 to TRBJ2-2; 10 nucleotides align to TRBD1. The CDR3 loop spans 16 amino acids. Per germline, CDR1 SNHLY and CDR2 FYNNEI. J gave up 5 bases and V 4 bases, and 7 bases lay outside the gene matches.

Points on this clonotype: With a much larger clone just one base away, this may be a read error. The J gene is TRBJ1-1, the V gene TRBV5-1; possible D gene TRBD1, 5 bases. The CDR3 is made up of 13 amino acids. Germline V gene lookup returns CDR1 SGHRS and CDR2 YFSETQ. The CDR3, as DNA: TGCGCCAGCAAACAGGAACCGAACACTGAAGCTTCCTTT. It translates to CASKQEPNTEASF.

This clonotype has only one observation. This sequence may be a read error, since a much larger clone differs from it by one base. The genes are TRBV6-5 and TRBJ1-5; D uncertain. Germline loops: CDR1 MNHEY, CDR2 SVGAGI. This CDR3 has 17 amino acids. In nucleotides, the CDR3 is TGTTCCAGCAGTTACCCCCAGGACGCCACACGCCATCAGCCCCAGCATTTT. Translation gives CSSSYPQDATRHQPQHF.

This clonotype has at least ten counts. The J gene is TRBJ2-2, the V gene TRBV2; D is uncertain. CDR3 length: 13 residues. CDR1 is SNHLY and CDR2 is FYNNEI in the germline V gene. V lost 2 bases and J lost 6, with 7 bases in between. CDR3 amino acids: CASSESPAGELFF. The CDR3 DNA follows: TGTGCCAGCAGTGAATCTCCGGCCGGGGAGCTGTTTTTT.

With respect to this clonotype: The junction departs from germline at one end; a sequencing error may be responsible. The chain joins TRBV3-1 to TRBJ2-2; D ambiguous. The CDR3 sequence is 18 residues long. The germline gives CDR1 LGHDT, CDR2 YNNKEL (reference sequence). CDR3 nucleotide sequence: TGCGCCAGCAACGCAAACAGTCCCATTTCAGGCTTGACCGGGGAGCTGTTTTTT. Amino acid sequence: CASNANSPISGLTGELFF. Full variable domain (remainder filled in from reference TRBV3-1 and TRBJ2-2): DTAVSQTPKYLVTQMGNDKSIKCEQNLGHDTMYWYKQDSKKFLKIMFSYNNKELIINETVPNRFSPKSPDKAHLNLHINSLELGDSAVYFCASNANSPISGLTGELFFGEGSRLTVL.

This clonotype was seen a handful of times. A read error may be the cause here, since a much bigger clone is one base away. The rearrangement joins TRBV6-5 to TRBJ2-3; D remains ambiguous. The germline V and J ends were trimmed by 0 bases and 4 bases, with 5 bases remaining between them. The germline V gene has CDR1 MNHEY and CDR2 SVGAGI. This CDR3 has 13 amino acids. CDR3 bases: TGTGCCAGCAGTTACTCGTCTTCAGATACGCAGTATTTT. Its translation: CASSYSSSDTQYF.

This clonotype was seen ten or more times. For the CDR3, the DNA is TGTGCCAGCAGCTTAGGGACCCCTTTTGAGCAGTACTTC. Encoded protein: CASSLGTPFEQYF. V is TRBV7-9 and J is TRBJ2-7; D is ambiguous. This CDR3 comprises 13 residues. CDR1 and CDR2 from the germline V gene are SEHNR and FQNEAQ (reference sequence). Trimming stripped 1 base from V and 7 bases from J, with 11 bases between.

This clonotype was observed at least ten times. The V gene is TRBV7-9, the J gene TRBJ2-5; D is undetermined. Trimming stripped 1 base from V and 3 bases from J, with 6 bases between. This CDR3 has 13 residues. CDR1 is SEHNR, CDR2 FQNEAQ, per germline (reference sequence). The chain's CDR3 is CASSLDLKETQYF. CDR3 in DNA: TGTGCCAGCAGCTTAGACCTGAAAGAGACCCAGTACTTC.

About this clonotype: A read error may explain this, as a much larger clone is one base away. This chain joins TRBV23-1 and TRBJ1-2; no definite D call. TRBV23-1 is flagged as an ORF with uncertain function. The CDR3 totals 17 residues. The CDR3 region has the DNA TGCGCCAGCAGTTCGCTTACGCTACGCAGAAAGACCTATGTCTACACCTTC. This gives the protein CASSSLTLRRKTYVYTF.

At least ten counts were recorded for this clonotype. This rearrangement joins TRBV4-1 to TRBJ1-4; unclear D gene. The CDR3 is 15 residues long. From germline, CDR1 is MGHRA and CDR2 YSYEKL. Trimming shortened V by 0 bases and J by 1 base, and 6 bases separated the two germline ends. In nucleotides, the CDR3 is TGCGCCAGCAGCCAAGATTTAGGAACTAATGAAAAACTGTTTTTT. It specifies CASSQDLGTNEKLFF.

With regard to this clonotype: The missing conserved phenylalanine or tryptophan at the end of this CDR3 makes a read error likely. The gene calls are TRBV9 and TRBJ1-3; unclear D gene. This CDR3 has 13 amino acids. V was pared by 4 bases and J by 4 bases, with 9 bases between. The V gene's germline CDR1 is SGDLS and CDR2 YYNGEE. The CDR3 protein is CASSRGDGNTIYS. The CDR3 bases are TGTGCCAGCAGCCGTGGCGACGGAAACACCATATATTCT.

A note on this clonotype: A much larger clone differs by one base, so this may be a read error. This chain connects TRBV28 to TRBJ2-7; TRBD1 might be the D (6 bases). The CDR3 is made up of 12 amino acids. CDR1 is MDHEN, CDR2 SYDVKM, per germline. CDR3 DNA: TGTGCCAGCAGTTTTAGGAGGACAGAACAATCTTTC. It is translated as CASSFRRTEQSF.

In this sample, this clonotype turned up many times. V gene TRBV5-8 combines with J gene TRBJ1-5, with D maybe TRBD1 (5 bases). Per germline, CDR1 SGHTS and CDR2 YDEGEE. This CDR3 spans 14 amino acids. V lost 4 bases, J lost 6 bases, and 14 bases lay in between. The chain's CDR3 is CASSASDRSQPQHF. In DNA, the CDR3 is TGTGCCAGCAGCGCTTCCGACAGATCTCAGCCCCAGCATTTT.

The table lists this clonotype with many counts. The chain employs TRBV4-1 and TRBJ1-2; possibly TRBD1 for D (5 bases). Between the trimmed V and J ends, which lost 2 bases and 9 bases, there was a span of 7 bases. The CDR3 extends over 11 amino acids. The V gene's germline CDR1 is MGHRA and CDR2 YSYEKL. For the CDR3, the DNA is TGCGCCAGCAGCCAAAGGGGCAGCTACACCTTC. Its protein is CASSQRGSYTF.

This clonotype showed up just a few times. This chain links TRBV20-1 with TRBJ2-3; D could derive from TRBD1 or TRBD2 (6 bases each). The ends were cut back, 7 bases at V and 2 bases at J, with 37 bases in the middle. There are 21 residues in the CDR3. Germline lookup yields CDR1 DFQATT and CDR2 SNEGSKA (reference sequence). The DNA for the CDR3 is TGCAGTGAAATGGGACTTTTTTTCCAGGGGCCACAAGGGGTTTTCACAGATACGCAGTATTTT. Amino acid sequence: CSEMGLFFQGPQGVFTDTQYF.

This clonotype was recorded many times. The chain couples TRBV8-2 to TRBJ1-2. TRBV8-2 is a listed pseudogene. The CDR3 loop spans 16 amino acids. CDR3 residues: CGSRSPDSRKTYGYTF. The CDR3 nucleotides are TGTGGCAGTAGATCACCTGATAGCCGAAAGACCTATGGCTACACCTTC.